This TCR beta chain was recorded in a study of blood T cell repertoires in COVID-19. The wider study: COVID-19 samples, acute and convalescent, were from the United States, Italy and Spain. Nucleic acid was either cDNA or gDNA, and it came from T cells, B-cell-depleted T cells, or PBMCs.

CDR1 GTSNPN and CDR2 SVGIG come from the germline V gene (reference sequence). The CDR3 consists of 16 residues. The V and J ends lost 5 bases and 5 bases, in that order; junction bases with no gene match: 11. Methods used by the authors: Estimation of nucleated cell counts relied on the amplification of reference gene primers. The method was immunoSEQ multiplex PCR; TCRdb's version includes in-frame clones alone and lacks a portion of them. D and trimming were read from the DNA, whereas the V and J calls and clone size are those reported in that table. The repertoire consists of approximately 89,000 clones, with around 94% occurring once and the leading ten covering about 6.3%.

The receptor's source is a woman aged 60-75 years with active COVID-19. The V gene is TRBV30, the J gene TRBJ1-6; 8 bases fit TRBD1. The sequencing sample was made of peripheral blood. As DNA, the CDR3 is TGTGCCTGGGATTCGACAGGGGCAAATAATAATTCACCCCTCCACTTT. Residues: CAWDSTGANNNSPLHF. Supplemented by reference TRBV30 and TRBJ1-6, the full variable domain reads SQTIHQWPATLVQPVGSPLSLECTVEGTSNPNLYWYRQAAGRGLQLLFYSVGIGQISSEVPQNLSASRPQDRQFILSSKKLLLSDSGFYLCAWDSTGANNNSPLHFGNGTRLTVT.